The T cell receptor beta chain under discussion was sequenced for a study of T-cell memory formation after mild COVID-19. Across the study: TCR clusters were mostly donor specific. Overall study findings and caveats: Some SARS-CoV-2-responding clones were already detected in memory before infection.

The CDR3 is made up of 14 amino acids. Germline V gene lookup returns CDR1 SGHRS and CDR2 YFSETQ. Between the trimmed V and J ends, which lost 3 bases and 6 bases, there was a span of 16 bases. Details on this clonotype: What it binds is unknown.

TCR alpha and TCR beta cDNA libraries carrying sample barcodes and UMIs came from 5'RACE with constant-segment primers. TCRdb re-called the 5' RACE reads through MiXCR, storing one row per CDR3 protein. This table holds about 180,000 distinct CDR3 sequences, 18% found once. This chain joins TRBV5-1 and TRBJ2-7, with D possibly matching TRBD2 (7 bases). Sequenced material: PBMCs or a T cell subset sorted from them (not recorded which). This TCR was sampled from a man between 18 and 29 years old who had mild COVID-19 (a few samples of this study predate the infection). Cell type and time point are not known. CDR3 coding DNA: TGCGCCAGCAGCTCCGAGGGGGGGGCGGGCGAGCAGTACGTC. The encoded protein is CASSSEGGAGEQYV.